This T cell receptor (beta chain) was identified during a study of blood T cell repertoires in COVID-19. This clone was detected ten times or more. The ends were cut back, 3 bases at V and 3 bases at J, with 11 bases in the middle. The CDR3 covers 14 residues. Germline V gene sequence: CDR1 MDHEN, CDR2 SYDVKM. Sequencing used immunoSEQ multiplex PCR; TCRdb keeps in-frame clones, though not all of them. The repertoire includes around 110,000 clones, roughly four fifths of them detected once, and 6% to 6.5% sits in the top ten. The V and J genes are TRBV28 and TRBJ1-2; no reliable D call. The source is a man aged 80 or over with COVID-19, enrolled during active disease. Input material: peripheral blood. The CDR3 reads CASSLGSSHYGYTF. The CDR3 DNA is TGTGCCAGCAGTTTGGGCAGTTCTCACTATGGCTACACCTTC.